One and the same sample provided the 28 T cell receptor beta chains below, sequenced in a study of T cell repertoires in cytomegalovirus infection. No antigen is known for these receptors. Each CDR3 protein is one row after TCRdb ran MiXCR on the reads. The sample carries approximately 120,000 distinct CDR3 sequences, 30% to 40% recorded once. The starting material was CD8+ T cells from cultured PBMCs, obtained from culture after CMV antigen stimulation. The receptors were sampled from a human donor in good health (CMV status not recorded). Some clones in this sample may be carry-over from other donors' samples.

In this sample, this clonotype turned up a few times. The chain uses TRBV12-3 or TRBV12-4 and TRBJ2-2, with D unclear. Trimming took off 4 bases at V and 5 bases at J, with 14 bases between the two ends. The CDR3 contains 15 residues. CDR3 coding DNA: TGTGCCAGCAGTTGGTTGACCACACGGACCGGGGAGCTGTTTTTT. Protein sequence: CASSWLTTRTGELFF.

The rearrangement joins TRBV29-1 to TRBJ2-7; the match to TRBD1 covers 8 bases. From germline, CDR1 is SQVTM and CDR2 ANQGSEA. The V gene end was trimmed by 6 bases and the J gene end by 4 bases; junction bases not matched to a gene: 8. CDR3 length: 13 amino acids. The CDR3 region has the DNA TGCAGCGTAGCGACAGGGGTAAAATACGAGCAGTACTTC. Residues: CSVATGVKYEQYF.

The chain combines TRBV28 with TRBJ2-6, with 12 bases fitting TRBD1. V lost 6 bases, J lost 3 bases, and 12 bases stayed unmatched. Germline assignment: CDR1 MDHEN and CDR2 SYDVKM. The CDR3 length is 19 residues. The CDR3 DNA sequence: TGTGCCAGCAGACCACTGACGGGACAGGGGGCGCATGGGGCCAACGTCCTGACTTTC. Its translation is CASRPLTGQGAHGANVLTF.

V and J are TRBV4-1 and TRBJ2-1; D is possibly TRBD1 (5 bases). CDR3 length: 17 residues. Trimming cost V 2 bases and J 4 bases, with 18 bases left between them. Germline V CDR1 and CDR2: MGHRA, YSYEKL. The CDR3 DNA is TGCGCCAGCAGCCAATCGCAGGGAACAAATAAGTACAATGAGCAGTTCTTC. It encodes CASSQSQGTNKYNEQFF.

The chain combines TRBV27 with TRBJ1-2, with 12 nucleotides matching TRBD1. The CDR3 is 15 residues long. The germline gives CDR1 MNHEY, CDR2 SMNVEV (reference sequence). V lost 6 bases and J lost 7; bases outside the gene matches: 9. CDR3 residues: CASRAGQGAGVGYTF. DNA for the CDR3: TGTGCCAGCAGGGCGGGACAGGGGGCGGGGGTTGGCTACACCTTC.

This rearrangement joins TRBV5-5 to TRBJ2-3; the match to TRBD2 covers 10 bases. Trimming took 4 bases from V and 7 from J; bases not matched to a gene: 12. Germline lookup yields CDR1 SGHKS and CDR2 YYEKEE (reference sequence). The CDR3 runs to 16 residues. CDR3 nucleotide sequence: TGTGCCAGCAGCCAGTCCGCTAGCGGGGGCTCTTATACGCAGTATTTT. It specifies CASSQSASGGSYTQYF.

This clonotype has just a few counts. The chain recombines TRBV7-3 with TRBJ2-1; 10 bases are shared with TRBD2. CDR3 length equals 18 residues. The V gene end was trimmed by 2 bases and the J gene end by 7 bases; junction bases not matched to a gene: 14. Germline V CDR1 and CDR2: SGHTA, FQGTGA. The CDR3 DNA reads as TGTGCCAGCAGCTTATCGGCTAGCGGGGGACCCGGGGGGAATGAGCAGTTCTTC. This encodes CASSLSASGGPGGNEQFF.

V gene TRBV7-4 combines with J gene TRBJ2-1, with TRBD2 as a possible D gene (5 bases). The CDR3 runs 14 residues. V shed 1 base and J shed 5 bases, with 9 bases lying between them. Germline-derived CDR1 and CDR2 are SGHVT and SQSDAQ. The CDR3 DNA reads TGTGCCAGCAGCTTAGGGGCCGGGAACAATGAGCAGTTCTTC. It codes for CASSLGAGNNEQFF. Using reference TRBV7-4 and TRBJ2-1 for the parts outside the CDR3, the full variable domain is GAGVSQSPRYKVAKRGRDVALRCDSISGHVTLYWYRQTLGQGSEVLTYSQSDAQRDKSGRPSGRFSAERPERSVSTLKIQRTEQGDSAVYLCASSLGAGNNEQFFGPGTRLTVL.

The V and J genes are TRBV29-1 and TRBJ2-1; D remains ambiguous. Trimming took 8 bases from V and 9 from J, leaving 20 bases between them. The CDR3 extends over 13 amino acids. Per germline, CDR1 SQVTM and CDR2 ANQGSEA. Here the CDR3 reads CSSARIGLGEQFF. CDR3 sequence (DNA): TGCAGCTCCGCTAGGATCGGTCTCGGTGAGCAGTTCTTC.

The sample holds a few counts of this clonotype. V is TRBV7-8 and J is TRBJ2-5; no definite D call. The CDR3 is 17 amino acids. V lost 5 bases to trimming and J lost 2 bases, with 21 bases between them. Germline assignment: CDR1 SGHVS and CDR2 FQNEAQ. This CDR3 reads CASSSPVGRAYQETQYF. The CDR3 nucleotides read TGTGCCAGCAGCAGCCCCGTGGGTAGGGCCTATCAAGAGACCCAGTACTTC.

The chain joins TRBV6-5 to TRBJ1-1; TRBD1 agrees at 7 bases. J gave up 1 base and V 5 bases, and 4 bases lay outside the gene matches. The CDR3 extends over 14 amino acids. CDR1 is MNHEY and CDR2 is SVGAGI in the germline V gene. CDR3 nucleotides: TGTGCCAGCAGTGCCAGACAGGGGAACACTGAAGCTTTCTTT. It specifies CASSARQGNTEAFF.

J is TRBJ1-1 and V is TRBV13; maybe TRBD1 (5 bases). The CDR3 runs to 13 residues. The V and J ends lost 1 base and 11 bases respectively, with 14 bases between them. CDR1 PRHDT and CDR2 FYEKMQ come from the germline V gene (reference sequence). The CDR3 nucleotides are TGTGCCAGCAGCTTAGTCTCCGGGGCGAAGGCTTTCTTT. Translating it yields CASSLVSGAKAFF.

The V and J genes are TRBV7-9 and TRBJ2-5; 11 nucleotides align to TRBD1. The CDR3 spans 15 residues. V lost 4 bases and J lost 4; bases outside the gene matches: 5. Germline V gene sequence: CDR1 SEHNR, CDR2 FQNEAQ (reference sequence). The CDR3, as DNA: TGTGCCAGCAGCTGGGCTGGACAGGGGGCAGAGACCCAGTACTTC. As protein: CASSWAGQGAETQYF.

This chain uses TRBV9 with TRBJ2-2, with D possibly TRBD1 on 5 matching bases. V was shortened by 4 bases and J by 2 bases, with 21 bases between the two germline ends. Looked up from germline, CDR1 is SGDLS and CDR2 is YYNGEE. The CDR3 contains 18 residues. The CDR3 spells CASSHRTQGRPNTGELFF. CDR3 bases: TGTGCCAGCAGCCACCGAACTCAGGGCCGACCCAACACCGGGGAGCTGTTTTTT.

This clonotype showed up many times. In DNA, the CDR3 is TGTGCCAGCAGCTTTCCAACAGGCGCCACTGAAGCTTTCTTT. It codes for CASSFPTGATEAFF. The chain has TRBV7-2 and TRBJ1-1; maybe TRBD1 (5 bases). The CDR3 consists of 14 residues. The ends were cut back, 3 bases at V and 4 bases at J, with 12 bases in the middle. Germline V gives CDR1 SGHTA, CDR2 FQGNSA.

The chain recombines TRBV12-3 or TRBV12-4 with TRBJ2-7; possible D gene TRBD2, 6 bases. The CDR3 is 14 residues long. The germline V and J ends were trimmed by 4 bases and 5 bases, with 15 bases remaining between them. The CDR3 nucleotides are TGTGCCAGCAGTTCCCGACTGTGGGGGGACGAGCAGTACTTC. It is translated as CASSSRLWGDEQYF.

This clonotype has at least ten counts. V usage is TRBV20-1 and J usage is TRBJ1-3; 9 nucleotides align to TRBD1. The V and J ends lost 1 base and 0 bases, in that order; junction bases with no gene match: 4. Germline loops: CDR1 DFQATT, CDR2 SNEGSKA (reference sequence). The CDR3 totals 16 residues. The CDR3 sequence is CSARAQGQGSGNTIYF. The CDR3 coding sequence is TGCAGTGCTAGAGCTCAGGGACAGGGCTCTGGAAACACCATATATTTT.

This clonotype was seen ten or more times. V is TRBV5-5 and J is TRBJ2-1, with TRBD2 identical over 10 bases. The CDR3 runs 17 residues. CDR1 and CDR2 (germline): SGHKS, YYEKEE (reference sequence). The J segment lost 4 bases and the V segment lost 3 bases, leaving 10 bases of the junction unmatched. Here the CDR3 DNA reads TGTGCCAGCAGCTCCCTTTTTAGCGGGGGGCAATACAATGAGCAGTTCTTC. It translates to CASSSLFSGGQYNEQFF.

In DNA form, the CDR3 reads TGCGCCAGCAGCCAAGATGGGCAGGGGTTTAATTCACCCCTCCACTTT. Amino acid sequence: CASSQDGQGFNSPLHF. V gene TRBV4-1 combines with J gene TRBJ1-6; tentative D call: TRBD1 (6 bases). This CDR3 has 16 amino acids. CDR1 is MGHRA and CDR2 is YSYEKL in the germline V gene. Trimming stripped 0 bases from V and 6 bases from J, with 12 bases between.

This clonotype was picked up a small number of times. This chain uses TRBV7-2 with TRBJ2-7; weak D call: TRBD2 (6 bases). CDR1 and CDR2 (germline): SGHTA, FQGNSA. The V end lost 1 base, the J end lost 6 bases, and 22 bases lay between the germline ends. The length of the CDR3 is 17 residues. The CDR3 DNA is TGTGCCAGCAGCTTAGAAGGTGGGACTCCTCTAGTCTTCGAGCAGTACTTC. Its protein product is CASSLEGGTPLVFEQYF.

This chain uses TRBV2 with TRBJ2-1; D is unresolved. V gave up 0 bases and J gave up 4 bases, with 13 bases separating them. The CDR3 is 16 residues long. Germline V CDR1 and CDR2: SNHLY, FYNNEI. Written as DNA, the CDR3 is TGTGCCAGCAGTGAAGCGAGGCAGAGACCTTACAATGAGCAGTTCTTC. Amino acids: CASSEARQRPYNEQFF.

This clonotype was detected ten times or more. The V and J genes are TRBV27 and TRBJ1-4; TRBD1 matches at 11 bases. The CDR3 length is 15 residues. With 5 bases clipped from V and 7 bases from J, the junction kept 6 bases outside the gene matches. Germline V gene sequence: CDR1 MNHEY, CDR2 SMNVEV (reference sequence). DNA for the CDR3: TGTGCCAGCAGTCGATGGACAGGGGGCGGTGAAAAACTGTTTTTT. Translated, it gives CASSRWTGGGEKLFF.

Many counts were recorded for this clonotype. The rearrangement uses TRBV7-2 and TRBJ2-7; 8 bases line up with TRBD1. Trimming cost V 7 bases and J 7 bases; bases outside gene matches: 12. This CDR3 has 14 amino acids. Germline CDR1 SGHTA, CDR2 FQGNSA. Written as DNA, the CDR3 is TGTGCCAGCAAACTACAGGGGGGATACCGGGAGCAGTACTTC. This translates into CASKLQGGYREQYF.

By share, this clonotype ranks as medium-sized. In DNA, the CDR3 is TGTGCCAGCAGCGTGGGGCAGAATCAGAATTCACCCCTCCACTTT. It is translated as CASSVGQNQNSPLHF. The J gene is TRBJ1-6, the V gene TRBV7-6; tentative D call: TRBD1 (5 bases). Between the trimmed V and J ends, which lost 5 bases and 7 bases, there was a span of 15 bases. There are 15 residues in the CDR3. Germline assignment: CDR1 SGHVS and CDR2 FNYEAQ. Combining the CDR3 with reference TRBV7-6 and TRBJ1-6 gives the whole variable domain GAGVSQSPRYKVTKRGQDVALRCDPISGHVSLYWYRQALGQGPEFLTYFNYEAQQDKSGLPNDRFSAERPEGSISTLTIQRTEQRDSAMYRCASSVGQNQNSPLHFGNGTRLTVT.

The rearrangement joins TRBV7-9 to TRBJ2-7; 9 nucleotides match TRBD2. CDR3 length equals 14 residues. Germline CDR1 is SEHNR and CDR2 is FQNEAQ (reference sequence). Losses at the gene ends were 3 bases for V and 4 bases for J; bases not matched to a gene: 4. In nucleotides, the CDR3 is TGTGCCAGCAGCTTTACTAGCGGGCTATACGAGCAGTACTTC. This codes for CASSFTSGLYEQYF.

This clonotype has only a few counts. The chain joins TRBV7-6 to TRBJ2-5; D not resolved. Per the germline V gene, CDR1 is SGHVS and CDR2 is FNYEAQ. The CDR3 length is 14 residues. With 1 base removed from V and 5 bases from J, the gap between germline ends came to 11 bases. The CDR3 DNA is TGTGCCAGCAGCTTAGACAGTTTATGGGAGACCCAGTACTTC. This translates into CASSLDSLWETQYF.

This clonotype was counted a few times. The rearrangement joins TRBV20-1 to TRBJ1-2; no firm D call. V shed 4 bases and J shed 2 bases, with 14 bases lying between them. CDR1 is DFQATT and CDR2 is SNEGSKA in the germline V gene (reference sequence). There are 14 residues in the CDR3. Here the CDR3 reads CSANPPAENYGYTF. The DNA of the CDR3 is TGCAGTGCTAATCCCCCCGCCGAGAACTATGGCTACACCTTC.

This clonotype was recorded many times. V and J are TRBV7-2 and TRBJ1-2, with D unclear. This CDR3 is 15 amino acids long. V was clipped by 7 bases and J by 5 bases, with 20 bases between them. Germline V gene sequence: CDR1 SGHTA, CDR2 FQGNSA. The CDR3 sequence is CASTVRSASFYGYTF. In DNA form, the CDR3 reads TGTGCCAGCACTGTCCGATCGGCTTCATTTTATGGCTACACCTTC.